This record covers a single TCR beta chain. Its antigen remains undetermined. No much larger clone is present one base from it, and per-base qualities are unavailable. These data come from a study of cytomegalovirus exposure and HLA in healthy donors (dated by TCRdb to about 2017). A note on the overall study: An earlier analysis of roughly 500 of the donors reported 250 to 350 Gb of sequence data and around 100 million unique TCR beta sequences obtained from around 170 million T cells. To decide whether each TCR beta V gene segment behaved as functional or pseudogenic, an earlier analysis of fewer than 750 of the donors relied on high-throughput TCR beta sequencing. Roughly 300 gigabases of sequencing data and approximately 85 million unique TCR sequences were included in an early release covering about 600 HLA-typed donors. The study profiled the T cell repertoires of 500 to 800 subjects by immunosequencing and related them to cytomegalovirus serostatus. The study aimed to test whether cataloging public T cell receptors could reveal signatures of past pathogen exposure. A handful of DR-DQ haplotypes were treated as single units for association and clustering because of strong linkage in the cohort. All discovery cohort repertoires had been generated using a single sequencing platform. A later genetic analysis used genome-wide SNP genotypes for about three fifths of the 666 donors, treating that subset as a discovery cohort. In a later analysis, previously published TCR beta repertoires from 666 donors were re-analyzed and high-resolution HLA genotyping was added so that TCR occurrence patterns could be studied. Class I and class II HLA loci were covered by the typing at four-digit resolution. Rather than using new phenotypic data, the later analysis identified candidate immune exposures from TCR beta sequences and from how often those sequences occurred across donors. Among some 400 genotyped donors of the cohort, an average of approximately 230,000 unique TCR beta nucleotide sequences were sequenced per donor, around 18% of them non-productive. Typing coverage varied by locus: roughly 620-640 donors for A, B, C, DRB1 and DQB1; roughly 560 for DQA1; 606 for DPA1; around 490 for DPB1. The study combined high-throughput TCR immunosequencing, statistical association of individual TCRs with disease status, and machine learning to predict cytomegalovirus infection status. Besides the first cohort of under 700 subjects, a separate validation cohort made up of some 110 different subjects was used. Donor age, sex, ethnicity and CMV serostatus were compiled alongside the repertoire data. Of the roughly 400 genotyped donors, less than 90% were placed in the genetic ancestry cluster associated with self-reported Caucasian donors.

From the cysteine through the phenylalanine, the CDR3 covers 11 amino acids. Only CDR3 DNA is held: 33 bases, read in frame from base 1. After removal of 5 bases from V and 10 bases from J, the junction retains 5 bases not matched to a gene. The germline V gene (reference sequence) specifies GTSNPN as CDR1 and SVGIG as CDR2. General study outcomes and caveats: In a later analysis, HLA-associated TCR beta chains showed more clonal expansion and lower generation probabilities than non-associated chains that were equally common. The classifier was reported to diagnose cytomegalovirus status with high specificity and sensitivity in both the original and validation cohorts. A cluster of highly shared sequence variants was judged likely to represent a technical artifact of the sequencing pipeline. According to the authors, the approach could potentially be generalized to other disease states and immunological phenotypes. In a later genetic analysis, a missense DCLRE1C variant was associated with V-gene and J-gene trimming of TCR beta chains, and the association was replicated in an independent cohort. Roughly uniform sequencing depth across donors was assumed in presence/absence analyses, although this assumption may not hold. The 87-base-pair reads could not distinguish some IMGT-functional V segments, including TRBV6-2 and TRBV6-3, so those segments were excluded. In the study, some 160 TCR beta chains were listed as associated with cytomegalovirus. The cohort was sequenced for TCR beta chains only, and without alpha or paired-chain data the features that could be detected were limited. Broadly in line with IMGT annotations, most TCR beta V segments showed up in productive rearrangements about 87% or about 30% of the time in an earlier analysis of under 700 of the donors. A further reported finding was that TCR beta sequences accurately predicted the HLA-A and HLA-B alleles for most subjects in the first cohort. Compared with the roughly 700-donor mean, donors in an Asian-associated ancestry cluster had fewer N-insertions in productive TCRs, according to a later genetic analysis. Across donors, most TCR sequences were observed very rarely, whereas some public TCRs were present in many individuals. Most CMV-associated TCR beta chains appeared to be HLA-restricted in a later analysis, and the HLA associations seemed to be driven largely by CMV exposure. A later analysis associated some 17,000 TCR beta sequences with specific HLA alleles at a false discovery rate of 0.05. Three of the identified cytomegalovirus-associated TCR beta chains were confirmed in vitro to be specific for cytomegalovirus antigens. CMV serostatus was the only immune exposure information available for the cohort. Linkage disequilibrium might explain the correlated functional status among segregating V segments, but an unknown experimental factor could not be ruled out. HLA typing was unavailable for some donors at each locus, so association tests used only the typed subset. Because counts were too low, seventeen rarely observed V segments, including chromosome 9 orphons, were excluded from the earlier analysis of a few hundred of the donors. According to a later analysis, TCR association rates differed among HLA loci, with DRB1 alleles showing the most associated TCRs and HLA-C alleles showing the fewest. A later analysis reported that several top co-occurrence clusters appeared linked to parvovirus B19, influenza, CMV and Epstein-Barr virus. Assigning TCR associations to individual alleles was difficult when HLA alleles, especially DR and DQ, strongly co-occurred.

The cohort consisted of 650 to 700 healthy bone marrow donors. At the time of sampling, all cohort members were nominally healthy, though unrecorded immune exposures were likely present. The donor was CMV seropositive and was included in the group of 300 or so seropositive cohort members. Each donor provided a peripheral blood sample, and peripheral blood mononuclear cells were used for TCR beta sequencing. The Qiagen DNeasy Blood Extraction Kit was used to extract genomic DNA from the blood cell samples. The method behind the library was the immunoSEQ multiplex PCR assay. A mixture of 60 forward primers for TCR Vbeta segments and 13 reverse primers for TCR Jbeta segments was used in the multiplex PCR. Amplification of the CDR3 region of rearranged TCR beta genes was performed with a multiplex PCR assay on genomic DNA. Amplified TCR beta libraries were sequenced as 87-base-pair reads on the Illumina HiSeq System. As for the authors' bioinformatics: Across the 600 to 700 repertoires, a later analysis counted approximately 83 million unique TCR beta chains, roughly 11 million of which were shared by at least two donors. Raw reads were error-corrected and collapsed into unique sequences with a nearest-neighbor algorithm that merged closely related sequences to remove PCR and sequencing errors. V, D and J gene segments were assigned by aligning CDR3 sequences to IMGT reference sequences. Each retained sequence needed at least a six-nucleotide match to both a V gene segment and a J gene segment. Rearrangements were classified as productive when the CDR3 lacked stop codons and remained in frame with V and J, and all other rearrangements were classified as non-productive. Following IMGT convention, CDR3 was defined as the stretch from the second conserved V-encoded cysteine up to the conserved J-encoded phenylalanine. The earlier analysis of about 610 of the donors excluded any sequence lacking an unambiguous match to a single V gene segment. In an earlier analysis of approximately 550 of the donors, V segments were called functional above 56.7% productive rearrangements and were called segregating when the between-donor standard deviation exceeded 5%. A statistical classification framework was built to diagnose cytomegalovirus status from the catalog of TCR beta chain sequences. A later analysis assigned V and J genes by comparing TCR nucleotide sequences with IMGT/GENE-DB human TR gene sequences. A later analysis assigned CDR3 sequences and most-parsimonious VDJ recombination scenarios with the TCRdist pipeline. In a later analysis, every TCR beta chain was defined by the combination of its CDR3 amino acid sequence and its V-gene family, and reads without a unique V-gene family were dropped. As a way to deal with suspected cross-contamination and a sequencing artifact, a later analysis dropped nearly 600 nucleotide sequences that were highly shared and had low generation probability. In a later analysis, a clonal expansion index for each public chain was calculated from normalized within-repertoire ranks of inferred template counts. A later analysis computed generation probabilities with a VDJ recombination model fitted to out-of-frame rearrangements, and checked the results against IGoR. A later analysis scored TCR-TCR, TCR-HLA and TCR-CMV co-occurrence with hypergeometric tests, applying a repertoire-size bias correction to TCR pairs. To estimate false discovery rates, a later analysis permuted the HLA or CMV assignments 20 times. In a later analysis, co-occurring TCRs were grouped with DBSCAN, and TCRdist sequence similarity was added when clustering was performed within HLA-allele-positive subsets. Repertoires with fewer than 30,000 or more than 120,000 public chains were left out of co-occurrence clustering, as were several repertoires with anomalous nucleotide sharing. In TCRdb, the immuneACCESS table is reduced to in-frame sequences with V and J assigned. These tables do not hold every clone; where another copy was compared, an unresolved V gene accounts for under half, and the others remain unexplained. Clone size and V and J calls were adopted from that table, with D and trimming inferred from the DNA. Present in this sample are approximately 61,000 clones, around 75% of which were seen just once. Roughly 51% of the sample goes to the ten largest clones.

The chain is assembled from TRBV30 and TRBJ2-4; a stretch of 7 junction bases matches TRBD1. The receptor's source is a man over 45 in good health and CMV-seropositive. Sequenced sample: PBMCs. At the DNA level, the sequence is TGTGCCTGGGAACAGGGGACGATTCAGTACTTC. This gives the protein CAWEQGTIQYF.